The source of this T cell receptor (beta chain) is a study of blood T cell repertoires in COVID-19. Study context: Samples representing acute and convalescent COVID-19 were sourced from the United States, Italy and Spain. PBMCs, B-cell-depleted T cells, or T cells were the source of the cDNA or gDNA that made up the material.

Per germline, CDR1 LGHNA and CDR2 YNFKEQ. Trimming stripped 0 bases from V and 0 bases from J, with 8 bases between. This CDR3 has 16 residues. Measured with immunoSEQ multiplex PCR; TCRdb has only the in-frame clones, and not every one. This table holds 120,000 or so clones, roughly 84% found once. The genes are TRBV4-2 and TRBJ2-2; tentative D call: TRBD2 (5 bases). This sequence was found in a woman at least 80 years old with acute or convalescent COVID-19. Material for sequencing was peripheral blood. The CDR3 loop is CASSQDFGTNTGELFF. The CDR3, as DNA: TGTGCCAGCAGCCAAGATTTCGGGACGAACACCGGGGAGCTGTTTTTT.